This T cell receptor beta chain was profiled in a study of blood T cell repertoires in COVID-19 (dated by TCRdb to 2018 to 2020). In terms of the full investigation: Samples covering the acute and convalescent phases of COVID-19 were provided by collaborators in the United States, Italy and Spain. Where HLA class I and class II types were available, the types were taken from metadata supplied by the sample provider, not from assay-based typing. The material from the prospective study consisted of cDNA or gDNA derived from T cells, B-cell-depleted T cells, or PBMCs. Samples came from the ongoing ImmuneRACE study (first 160 participants) plus 1,254 subjects from 6 global collaborators. A de-identified subject ID, COVID-19 status, age in years and sex were almost always included in the sample metadata. The dataset comprised deeply sampled blood TCRbeta repertoires from subjects exposed to, actively infected with, or recovered from COVID-19. The repertoires were released in a freely available public database meant as a resource for research on the immune response to SARS-CoV-2.

In the prospective study, participants were about 18 to 90 years old, resided in fewer than 25 geographic areas of the United States, and were enrolled through a virtual design. Cohort assignment in the prospective study relied on participant-reported clinical history from a screening survey and a study questionnaire. Recovered participants in ImmuneRACE Cohort 3 were defined by two consecutive negative NP/OP PCR tests, clearance by a healthcare professional, or resolution of symptoms. Mobile phlebotomists in the prospective study collected whole blood, serum and a nasopharyngeal or oropharyngeal swab from every participant. Additional blood draws and questionnaires over a roughly two-month period could optionally be provided by prospective study participants. Blood samples from the prospective study were shipped frozen or at room temperature prior to DNA extraction. What the work shows at the level of the full study, not this receptor alone: The amount of clinical and demographic metadata varied by source and participant and was provided uncurated.

CDR1 and CDR2 (LGHDT, YNNKEL) derive from the germline V gene (reference sequence). Reading from cysteine to phenylalanine, the CDR3 counts 13 amino acids. The retained sequence is limited to the CDR3, 39 bases, with the frame set at the first base. A distance of 10 bases separates the germline ends of V and J, which lose 5 bases and 3 bases respectively. About this clone itself: The antigen this receptor binds is unknown. No much larger clone is present one base from it, and per-base qualities are unavailable.

The immunoSEQ Assay, a bias-controlled multiplex PCR, was used to amplify TCRbeta CDR3 regions from genomic DNA. Per the authors' processing: The number of nucleated cells in each sample was estimated from the amplification of reference gene primers within the assay. To quantify the absolute abundance of each unique TCRbeta CDR3 rearrangement, sequence reads were collapsed and filtered. For each sample, productive Simpson clonality was calculated by taking the square root of Simpson's diversity index across productive rearrangements. TCRdb stores this immuneACCESS table with in-frame sequences only. Part of the clones is absent; in the studies checked, under half of the shortfall reflects unresolved V genes, and no reason is known for the rest. V and J calls and clone size are copied from that table; D and trimming were computed from the DNA. This sample is represented by about 160,000 clones; 80% of them were singletons. The ten most abundant clones make up 5% to 6% of the sample.

The rearrangement joined TRBV3-1 (or the pseudogene TRBV3-2) to TRBJ1-1; a weak D assignment points to TRBD1 (5 bases agree). The receptor's source is a man aged 35 to 55 who had recovered from COVID-19. Sequenced sample: PBMCs or T cells enriched from blood (not recorded which). The sequenced DNA is TGTGCCAGCAGCAGGGGTCGGGACACTGAAGCTTTCTTT. It translates to CASSRGRDTEAFF.